These 19 T cell receptor beta chains came from one sample sequenced in a study of T cells in Graves' hyperthyroidism and ophthalmopathy. What was amplified from RNA transcripts were TCR beta CDR3 regions. The primer set for the first-round RT-PCR of the TCR CDR3 was HTBI. A single record per CDR3 protein comes from TCRdb applying MiXCR to the multiplex PCR reads. The table shows some 560,000 distinct CDR3 sequences, with 15% to 18% occurring only once. The sample was blood. The receptors were gathered from a woman aged 30 to 39 with Graves' hyperthyroidism.

In its sample, this clonotype was seen a few times. The rearrangement uses TRBV20-1 and TRBJ1-2; tentatively, D is TRBD1 (6 bases). The germline V gene encodes CDR1 DFQATT and CDR2 SNEGSKA (reference sequence). V was trimmed by 0 bases and J by 4 bases, leaving 21 bases between them. The CDR3 extends over 17 amino acids. The CDR3 spells CSARDSRGGPVPYGYTF. In DNA, the CDR3 is TGCAGTGCTAGAGATTCCCGGGGGGGCCCGGTCCCCTATGGCTACACCTTC.

This clonotype was detected ten times or more. CDR3 sequence: CASSVQRGTEAFF. The DNA of the CDR3 is TGTGCCAGCAGTGTACAGAGAGGGACTGAAGCTTTCTTT. The V and J genes are TRBV2 and TRBJ1-1; D gene unclear. The CDR3 extends over 13 amino acids. The ends were cut back, 4 bases at V and 5 bases at J, with 11 bases in the middle. CDR1 and CDR2 from the germline V gene are SNHLY and FYNNEI.

V is TRBV6-1 and J is TRBJ1-6, with TRBD1 identical over 10 bases. V lost 2 bases and J lost 0; bases outside the gene matches: 19. This CDR3 region has 23 residues. Germline CDR1 and CDR2: MNHNS and SASEGT. As DNA, the CDR3 is TGTGCCAGCAGTGAATTGGCGGGCGGTGGGACAGGGGTTGGGGGCTCCTATAATTCACCCCTCCACTTT. It encodes CASSELAGGGTGVGGSYNSPLHF.

This clonotype was detected many times. The chain joins TRBV27 to TRBJ2-7; the D is unclear. The CDR3 runs 15 residues. V was cut by 3 bases and J by 0 bases, with 12 bases left in between. Germline V gene sequence: CDR1 MNHEY, CDR2 SMNVEV (reference sequence). The CDR3 bases are TGTGCCAGCAGTTTTTGGCCACCTAGCTCCTACGAGCAGTACTTC. Its translation: CASSFWPPSSYEQYF.

Many counts were recorded for this clonotype. This chain connects TRBV2 to TRBJ1-1; tentative D call: TRBD1 (5 bases). V lost 7 bases and J 0 bases, leaving 12 bases between the germline ends. Looked up from germline, CDR1 is SNHLY and CDR2 is FYNNEI. CDR3 size: 14 residues. CDR3 bases: TGTGCCAGCATCTGGGGGGATGTGAACACTGAAGCTTTCTTT. It specifies CASIWGDVNTEAFF.

This rearrangement joins TRBV12-3 or TRBV12-4 to TRBJ2-7; either TRBD1 or TRBD2 may fit D (6 bases each). This CDR3 has 12 residues. The V gene lost 6 bases and the J gene lost 6 bases, with 12 bases spanning the gap. CDR3 sequence reads: CASRGGFGEQYF. The CDR3, as DNA: TGTGCCAGCAGAGGGGGGTTCGGCGAGCAGTACTTC.

The sample holds many counts of this clonotype. This chain links TRBV6-2 or TRBV6-3 with TRBJ2-2; 10 positions agree with TRBD1. V lost 1 base, J lost 5 bases, and 4 bases stayed unmatched. Germline V gene data show CDR1 as MNHEY and CDR2 as SVGEGT. This CDR3 region has 16 residues. The CDR3 loop reads CASSYLGQGRTGELFF. The CDR3 DNA follows: TGTGCCAGCAGTTACTTGGGACAGGGGAGGACCGGGGAGCTGTTTTTT.

This clonotype was seen ten or more times. This chain links TRBV12-5 with TRBJ2-7; 11 bases are a match to TRBD1. Trimming at V came to 5 bases and at J to 5 bases, leaving 8 bases not matched to a gene. The germline V gene has CDR1 LGHNT and CDR2 FRNRAP. The CDR3 extends over 15 amino acids. CDR3 residues: CASGTGTGGRHEQYF. The CDR3 bases are TGTGCTAGTGGTACCGGGACAGGGGGTCGCCACGAGCAGTACTTC.

This clonotype was found a few times. The chain employs TRBV20-1 and TRBJ2-2, with D maybe TRBD1 (5 bases). The V end was cut by 2 bases, the J end by 0 bases, with 10 bases between. The germline V gene encodes CDR1 DFQATT and CDR2 SNEGSKA (reference sequence). There are 15 residues in the CDR3. The CDR3 sequence is CSARPDRTNTGELFF. The CDR3 DNA sequence: TGCAGTGCTAGACCCGACAGAACGAACACCGGGGAGCTGTTTTTT.

This clonotype appeared many times. The V call is TRBV7-9, the J call TRBJ2-7, with unresolved D. Trimming removed 1 base at V and 5 bases at J, with 6 bases between. Germline CDR1 is SEHNR and CDR2 is FQNEAQ (reference sequence). The CDR3 totals 12 residues. CDR3 region: CASSLVTHEQYF. The CDR3 nucleotides are TGTGCCAGCAGCTTAGTGACCCACGAGCAGTACTTC.

This clonotype was picked up many times. The J gene is TRBJ2-3, the V gene TRBV29-1; D is unclear. The CDR3 length is 13 residues. Germline-derived CDR1 and CDR2 are SQVTM and ANQGSEA. V lost 6 bases to trimming and J lost 5 bases, with 15 bases between them. DNA of the CDR3: TGCAGCGTGGACGACCCCGAAGGAGATACGCAGTATTTT. Translation gives CSVDDPEGDTQYF.

This clonotype was observed many times. The chain combines TRBV20-1 with TRBJ1-1; the D gene is possibly TRBD1 (6 bases). The CDR3 is made up of 11 amino acids. Looked up from germline, CDR1 is DFQATT and CDR2 is SNEGSKA (reference sequence). Trimming cost V 6 bases and J 6 bases, with 11 bases left between them. The CDR3 coding sequence is TGCAGTGCCGGGAGGGGGGCTGAAGCTTTCTTT. It yields the protein CSAGRGAEAFF.

This clonotype was seen repeatedly, ten times or more. The V gene is TRBV12-3 or TRBV12-4, the J gene TRBJ2-1; 7 nucleotides line up with TRBD1. With V trimmed by 2 bases and J by 9 bases, 13 bases remained unmatched. This CDR3 spans 16 amino acids. This chain's CDR3 is CASSLRIGTALGEQFF. The CDR3 region has the DNA TGTGCCAGCAGTTTACGAATCGGGACAGCGTTGGGTGAGCAGTTCTTC.

The gene calls are TRBV10-1 and TRBJ2-2, with D perhaps TRBD2 (6 bases). The CDR3 loop spans 18 amino acids. Germline V gene data show CDR1 as WNHNN and CDR2 as SYGVQD (reference sequence). The V and J ends lost 2 bases and 3 bases respectively, with 19 bases between them. CDR3 sequence: CASSEGGYSGGDTGELFF. The CDR3 DNA reads as TGCGCCAGCAGTGAGGGGGGGTATAGCGGAGGCGACACCGGGGAGCTGTTTTTT.

With regard to this clonotype: Given a much more abundant clone one base away, this may be a read error. V usage is TRBV3-1 and J usage is TRBJ2-3; D unclear. The germline V gene has CDR1 LGHDT and CDR2 YNNKEL (reference sequence). Trimming removed 0 bases from V and 6 bases from J, with 10 bases in between. The CDR3 covers 14 residues. CDR3 in amino acids: CASSQDLMVDTQYF. CDR3 in DNA: TGTGCCAGCAGCCAAGATTTGATGGTGGATACGCAGTATTTT.

This clonotype was observed at least ten times. The gene calls are TRBV3-1 and TRBJ2-2, with D perhaps TRBD2 (5 bases). Germline-derived CDR1 and CDR2 are LGHDT and YNNKEL (reference sequence). The length of the CDR3 is 16 residues. V was shortened by 1 base and J by 1 base, with 10 bases between the two germline ends. In nucleotides, the CDR3 is TGTGCCAGCAGCCAAGCTGGACTCGTGAACACCGGGGAGCTGTTTTTT. Protein sequence: CASSQAGLVNTGELFF. The variable domain in full, with the rest retrieved from reference TRBV3-1 and TRBJ2-2, is DTAVSQTPKYLVTQMGNDKSIKCEQNLGHDTMYWYKQDSKKFLKIMFSYNNKELIINETVPNRFSPKSPDKAHLNLHINSLELGDSAVYFCASSQAGLVNTGELFFGEGSRLTVL.

This clonotype was found many times. This chain links TRBV6-1 with TRBJ2-1, with D perhaps given as TRBD1 or TRBD2 (6 bases each). The CDR3 is 18 residues long. CDR1 and CDR2 (germline): MNHNS, SASEGT. V was shortened by 6 bases and J by 2 bases, with 23 bases between the two germline ends. CDR3 in DNA: TGTGCCAGCAGGGCGGACAGCCCGCGGGATGAGACCTACAATGAGCAGTTCTTC. As protein: CASRADSPRDETYNEQFF.

A word on this clonotype: This may arise from a read error, as a much more abundant clone is one base away. This rearrangement joins TRBV7-9 to TRBJ2-7, with unresolved D. This CDR3 has 12 amino acids. Germline V gene data show CDR1 as SEHNR and CDR2 as FQNEAQ (reference sequence). V lost 8 bases and J 5 bases, leaving 13 bases between the germline ends. The CDR3 spells CASGSGSHEQYF. The CDR3 DNA follows: TGTGCCAGCGGCTCCGGGTCGCACGAGCAGTACTTC.

This clonotype was counted at least ten times. The gene calls are TRBV28 and TRBJ2-2; D ambiguous. Germline CDR1 is MDHEN and CDR2 is SYDVKM. The CDR3 has 16 residues. Trimming took off 1 base at V and 6 bases at J, with 15 bases between the two ends. CDR3 DNA: TGTGCCAGCAGTTTATTGGAGTTAGGGTTACCCGGGGAGCTGTTTTTT. This sequence encodes CASSLLELGLPGELFF.